A single sample gave rise to the 30 T cell receptor beta chains below, sequenced in a study of blood T cell repertoires in COVID-19. Generated by immunoSEQ multiplex PCR, the TCRdb table keeps only in-frame clones and is missing some. The table shows 150,000 to 200,000 clones, with approximately 95% occurring only once. Sample: peripheral blood. The source is a woman aged 60-75 years with COVID-19, enrolled during active disease.

This clone was found once. The CDR3: CASSSSSPQYF. CDR3 in DNA: TGTGCCAGCAGTAGCAGTAGCCCCCAGTACTTC. V usage is TRBV6-2 or TRBV6-3 and J usage is TRBJ2-7; D is unresolved. Trimming removed 5 bases from V and 10 bases from J, with 12 bases in between. The CDR3 has 11 residues. Per the germline V gene, CDR1 is MNHEY and CDR2 is SVGEGT.

This chain links TRBV18 with TRBJ1-2, with D hard to call. From germline, CDR1 is KGHSH and CDR2 LQKENI. The CDR3 runs to 13 residues. V shed 0 bases and J shed 6 bases, with 8 bases lying between them. The CDR3 DNA is TGTGCCAGCTCACCACCGGTGGGCGATGGCTACACCTTC. It specifies CASSPPVGDGYTF. The whole variable domain, remainder taken from reference TRBV18 and TRBJ1-2, is NAGVMQNPRHLVRRRGQEARLRCSPMKGHSHVYWYRQLPEEGLKFMVYLQKENIIDESGMPKERFSAEFPKEGPSILRIQQVVRGDSAAYFCASSPPVGDGYTFGSGTRLTVV.

The V gene is TRBV10-3, the J gene TRBJ1-1; a weak D match, TRBD1 (5 bases). This CDR3 has 15 amino acids. Germline assignment: CDR1 ENHRY and CDR2 SYGVKD. The ends were cut back, 3 bases at V and 5 bases at J, with 16 bases in the middle. CDR3 protein: CAISDLAGGGTEAFF. The CDR3, as DNA: TGTGCCATCAGTGATTTGGCTGGTGGGGGGACTGAAGCTTTCTTT.

V and J are TRBV3-1 (or the pseudogene TRBV3-2) and TRBJ1-1; D gene unclear. The V end lost 1 base, the J end lost 1 base, and 13 bases lay between the germline ends. The CDR3 sequence is 16 residues long. The germline V gene encodes CDR1 LGHDT and CDR2 YNNKEL (reference sequence). DNA of the CDR3: TGTGCCAGCAGCCAAGGACTAGGCACGACGAACACTGAAGCTTTCTTT. This sequence encodes CASSQGLGTTNTEAFF.

The chain combines TRBV6-2 or TRBV6-3 with TRBJ1-6; perhaps TRBD1 as D (5 bases). CDR1 and CDR2 from the germline V gene are MNHEY and SVGEGT. CDR3 length: 17 amino acids. The ends were cut back, 2 bases at V and 10 bases at J, with 21 bases in the middle. CDR3: CASSYDVSTVLGSPLHF. CDR3 sequence (DNA): TGTGCCAGCAGTTACGATGTCTCGACAGTTCTTGGGTCACCCCTCCACTTT.

J is TRBJ2-7 and V is TRBV7-2, with D possibly being TRBD2 (6 bases). CDR3 length: 14 amino acids. Between the trimmed V and J ends, which lost 5 bases and 2 bases, there was a span of 13 bases. The germline gives CDR1 SGHTA, CDR2 FQGNSA. CDR3: CASSAGTSTYEQYF. The CDR3 DNA is TGTGCCAGCAGCGCAGGGACTTCAACCTACGAGCAGTACTTC.

The rearrangement uses TRBV7-2 and TRBJ1-6, with D perhaps matching TRBD1 (5 bases). Trimming removed 2 bases from V and 9 bases from J, with 17 bases in between. This CDR3 region has 16 residues. Germline-derived CDR1 and CDR2 are SGHTA and FQGNSA. The CDR3 spells CASSLRLAGQGSPLHF. Written as DNA, the CDR3 is TGTGCCAGCAGCTTACGTTTAGCTGGGCAGGGTTCACCCCTCCACTTT.

V usage is TRBV24-1 and J usage is TRBJ2-7, with TRBD2 as a possible D gene (6 bases). V lost 7 bases to trimming and J lost 11 bases, with 23 bases between them. This CDR3 has 14 amino acids. Germline V gene sequence: CDR1 KGHDR, CDR2 SFDVKD. CDR3: CATSDNRQSWREYF. The DNA of the CDR3 is TGTGCCACCAGCGATAATAGACAGTCCTGGAGGGAGTACTTC.

This chain joins TRBV6-2 or TRBV6-3 and TRBJ1-4, with D uncertain. This CDR3 region has 14 residues. Germline V CDR1 and CDR2: MNHEY, SVGEGT. V was shortened by 4 bases and J by 8 bases, with 14 bases between the two germline ends. The CDR3 spells CASSLMAVREKLFF. CDR3 nucleotides: TGTGCCAGCAGTTTGATGGCGGTAAGAGAAAAACTGTTTTTT.

The genes are TRBV19 and TRBJ1-5; 7 bases line up with TRBD1. The CDR3 is 13 amino acids. The germline CDR1 and CDR2 sequences are LNHDA and SQIVND (reference sequence). The trim removed 8 bases at V and 5 bases at J, leaving 6 bases unmatched. CDR3 sequence (DNA): TGTGCCAGTCCCCGGGACAGCCATCAGCCCCAGCATTTT. This gives the protein CASPRDSHQPQHF.

CDR3 sequence reads: CASSFPGQDNYGYTF. The DNA of the CDR3 is TGTGCCAGCAGCTTTCCGGGACAGGATAACTATGGCTACACCTTC. The chain combines TRBV7-9 with TRBJ1-2, with 8 bases identical to TRBD1. Germline V CDR1 and CDR2: SEHNR, FQNEAQ (reference sequence). The junction had 4 bases not matched to a gene; V was cut back by 3 bases and J by 1 base. The CDR3 is made up of 15 amino acids. Full variable domain (outside the CDR3, taken from reference TRBV7-9 and TRBJ1-2): DTGVSQNPRHKITKRGQNVTFRCDPISEHNRLYWYRQTLGQGPEFLTYFQNEAQLEKSRLLSDRFSAERPKGSFSTLEIQRTEQGDSAMYLCASSFPGQDNYGYTFGSGTRLTVV.

The chain combines TRBV6-5 with TRBJ1-4; TRBD1 aligns across 9 bases. In germline, CDR1 is MNHEY, CDR2 SVGAGI. Trimming removed 2 bases from V and 8 bases from J; junction bases left unmatched: 9. The length of the CDR3 is 16 residues. The CDR3 region has the DNA TGTGCCAGCAGTTACGGACCGGGACAGGGTCGGGAAAAACTGTTTTTT. It is translated as CASSYGPGQGREKLFF.

The rearrangement links TRBV7-8 to TRBJ2-7, with 9 bases aligning to TRBD2. The CDR3 totals 18 residues. From germline, CDR1 is SGHVS and CDR2 FQNEAQ. After removal of 1 base from V and 2 bases from J, the junction contained 12 bases not matched to a gene. Here the CDR3 reads CASSLVGFMASGTYEQYF. The CDR3 DNA reads as TGTGCCAGCAGCTTAGTTGGTTTTATGGCTAGCGGGACCTACGAGCAGTACTTC.

The chain uses TRBV7-6 and TRBJ1-4; no clear D. Germline V gene data show CDR1 as SGHVS and CDR2 as FNYEAQ. The germline V and J ends were trimmed by 5 bases and 0 bases, with 7 bases remaining between them. CDR3 length equals 14 residues. CDR3 protein: CASSPQATNEKLFF. CDR3 nucleotides: TGTGCCAGCAGCCCCCAGGCAACTAATGAAAAACTGTTTTTT.

This chain links TRBV6-4 with TRBJ1-1; D is perhaps TRBD1 (5 bases). V lost 2 bases and J 3 bases, leaving 13 bases between the germline ends. CDR3 size: 15 residues. From germline, CDR1 is MRHNA and CDR2 SNTAGT. In DNA, the CDR3 is TGTGCCAGCAGTGACAGTGGAGGGGTGGACACTGAAGCTTTCTTT. As protein: CASSDSGGVDTEAFF.

The chain has TRBV5-1 and TRBJ2-2, with 9 nucleotides matching TRBD2. Germline trimming cut 4 bases from V and 5 bases from J; bases unmatched to any gene: 15. The CDR3 is made up of 18 amino acids. Germline values: CDR1 SGHRS, CDR2 YFSETQ. The CDR3 nucleotides are TGCGCCAGCAGCCCGGGGGTTAGCGGGGGACTTCTTACCGGGGAGCTGTTTTTT. Its translation is CASSPGVSGGLLTGELFF.

The chain uses TRBV25-1 and TRBJ1-2; D gene ambiguous. The CDR3 spans 14 residues. In germline, CDR1 is MGHDK, CDR2 SYGVNS. V gave up 0 bases and J gave up 6 bases, with 11 bases separating them. The CDR3 DNA reads as TGTGCCAGCAGTGAATACGGAAAGAGGGATGGCTACACCTTC. As protein: CASSEYGKRDGYTF.

The rearrangement links TRBV5-1 to TRBJ2-3; 7 bases align to TRBD2. CDR3 size: 15 residues. V was pared by 2 bases and J by 0 bases, with 3 bases of the junction left unmatched. The germline V gene encodes CDR1 SGHRS and CDR2 YFSETQ. The DNA of the CDR3 is TGCGCCAGCAGCTTTCCTAGCGGTAGCACAGATACGCAGTATTTT. Its protein product is CASSFPSGSTDTQYF. Full variable domain (missing parts from reference TRBV5-1 and TRBJ2-3): KAGVTQTPRYLIKTRGQQVTLSCSPISGHRSVSWYQQTPGQGLQFLFEYFSETQRNKGNFPGRFSGRQFSNSRSEMNVSTLELGDSALYLCASSFPSGSTDTQYFGPGTRLTVL.

The chain carries TRBV7-9 and TRBJ2-2, with D perhaps matching TRBD1 (6 bases). Germline V gives CDR1 SEHNR, CDR2 FQNEAQ (reference sequence). V lost 4 bases to trimming and J lost 6 bases, with 12 bases between them. The CDR3 loop spans 14 amino acids. In nucleotides, the CDR3 is TGTGCCAGCAGCTCCATTTCAGGGGCCGGGGAGCTGTTTTTT. Amino acids: CASSSISGAGELFF.

Turning to this clone: An end of the junction differs from the germline gene, which may be a read error. The V and J genes are TRBV3-1 (or the pseudogene TRBV3-2) and TRBJ1-1; a possible D gene is TRBD1 (6 bases). The V gene's germline CDR1 is LGHDT and CDR2 YNNKEL (reference sequence). This CDR3 region has 13 residues. CDR3 sequence (DNA): TGTGCCAGCAGCCAAGTCTCAAGTGACAGGCCTAAATTT. Translated, it gives CASSQVSSDRPKF.

This chain joins TRBV5-4 and TRBJ1-1; D unresolved. Per the germline V gene, CDR1 is SGHNT and CDR2 is YYREEE (reference sequence). The CDR3 is made up of 15 amino acids. Trimming stripped 4 bases from V and 4 bases from J, with 17 bases between. CDR3 coding DNA: TGTGCCAGCAGCCCGAGGCCTGACGAGGGCACTGAAGCTTTCTTT. Translated: CASSPRPDEGTEAFF.

As to this clone: The sample holds other DNA sequences that translate to the same CDR3. The V gene is TRBV11-2, the J gene TRBJ2-3; D uncertain. CDR1 and CDR2 (germline): SGHAT, FQNNGV. The CDR3 has 12 amino acids. V lost 4 bases, J lost 0 bases, and 2 bases lay in between. The DNA for the CDR3 is TGTGCCAGCAGCTCTAGCACAGATACGCAGTATTTT. Translation: CASSSSTDTQYF.

This clone was picked up one time. The chain recombines TRBV3-1 (or the pseudogene TRBV3-2) with TRBJ2-7, with 7 bases that match TRBD2. The CDR3 consists of 13 residues. Germline trimming cut 2 bases from V and 7 bases from J; bases unmatched to any gene: 5. Germline CDR1 and CDR2: LGHDT and YNNKEL (reference sequence). The CDR3 DNA reads as TGTGCCAGCAGCCAACGGGGAGGGCGAGAGCAGTACTTC. Translated: CASSQRGGREQYF.

Concerning this clone itself: This specimen includes other DNA sequences encoding the same CDR3. The V gene is TRBV11-2, the J gene TRBJ1-2, with 7 bases aligning to TRBD1. V was clipped by 1 base and J by 8 bases; unmatched bases: 4. The CDR3 sequence is 13 residues long. Per the germline V gene, CDR1 is SGHAT and CDR2 is FQNNGV. In DNA form, the CDR3 reads TGTGCCAGCAGCTTAGGACAGGGTCGCGGCTACACCTTC. Translating gives CASSLGQGRGYTF.

The chain uses TRBV7-8 and TRBJ2-1, with TRBD2 identical over 10 bases. V lost 5 bases and J lost 10; bases outside the gene matches: 2. This CDR3 has 12 amino acids. Germline CDR1 reads SGHVS; CDR2 reads FQNEAQ. CDR3: CASSLSGGEQFF. CDR3 nucleotide sequence: TGTGCCAGCAGCCTTAGCGGGGGGGAGCAGTTCTTC.

The chain combines TRBV7-2 with TRBJ1-5; 9 nucleotides line up with TRBD1. After removal of 1 base from V and 3 bases from J, the junction contained 10 bases not matched to a gene. The CDR3 is 18 residues long. Germline V gives CDR1 SGHTA, CDR2 FQGNSA. The CDR3 protein is CASSLVGGTGFPNQPQHF. The CDR3 nucleotides read TGTGCCAGCAGCTTAGTCGGTGGGACAGGGTTTCCCAATCAGCCCCAGCATTTT.

The CDR3 spells CASSVGGGYSGANVLTF. CDR3 bases: TGCGCCAGCAGTGTAGGGGGGGGATACTCTGGGGCCAACGTCCTGACTTTC. The genes are TRBV10-2 and TRBJ2-6, with D possibly being TRBD2 (7 bases). The CDR3 is 17 amino acids. Looked up from germline, CDR1 is WSHSY and CDR2 is SAAADI. Trimming left V 4 bases short and J 0 bases short, with 13 bases between.

Concerning this clone itself: The same CDR3 arises from other DNA sequences in this sample as well. The chain combines TRBV5-1 with TRBJ2-3; 12 bases align to TRBD2. The CDR3 covers 15 residues. V shed 4 bases, J shed 4 bases, and the junction held 4 bases outside the gene matches. Germline V lookup: CDR1 SGHRS, CDR2 YFSETQ. The DNA for the CDR3 is TGCGCCAGCAGCCTACTAGCGGGGGGCGCAGATACGCAGTATTTT. Protein sequence: CASSLLAGGADTQYF.

The chain joins TRBV7-9 to TRBJ2-3; 10 nucleotides match TRBD2. J lost 5 bases, V lost 5 bases, and 10 bases had no gene match. Germline-derived CDR1 and CDR2 are SEHNR and FQNEAQ (reference sequence). The CDR3 spans 16 residues. The CDR3 spells CASSALLAGGGDTQYF. CDR3 in DNA: TGTGCCAGCAGCGCCCTGTTAGCGGGGGGTGGAGATACGCAGTATTTT.

V usage is TRBV13 and J usage is TRBJ1-6, with a weak D call TRBD1 (6 bases). V lost 5 bases and J 5 bases, leaving 13 bases between the germline ends. The germline gives CDR1 PRHDT, CDR2 FYEKMQ (reference sequence). The CDR3 extends over 15 amino acids. The CDR3 region has the DNA TGTGCCAGCAGCCGAGACAGGACTGATAATTCACCCCTCCACTTT. Translation gives CASSRDRTDNSPLHF.